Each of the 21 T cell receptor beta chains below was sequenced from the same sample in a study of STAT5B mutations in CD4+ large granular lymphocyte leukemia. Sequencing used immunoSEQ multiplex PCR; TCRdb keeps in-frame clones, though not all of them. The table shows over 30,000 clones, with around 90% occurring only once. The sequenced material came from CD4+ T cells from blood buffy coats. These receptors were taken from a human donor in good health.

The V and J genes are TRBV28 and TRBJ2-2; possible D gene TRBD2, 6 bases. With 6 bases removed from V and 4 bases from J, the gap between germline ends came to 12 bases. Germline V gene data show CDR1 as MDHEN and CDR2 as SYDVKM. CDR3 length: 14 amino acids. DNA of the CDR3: TGTGCCAGCAGGCGGCGGGACCCCACCGGGGAGCTGTTTTTT. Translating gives CASRRRDPTGELFF.

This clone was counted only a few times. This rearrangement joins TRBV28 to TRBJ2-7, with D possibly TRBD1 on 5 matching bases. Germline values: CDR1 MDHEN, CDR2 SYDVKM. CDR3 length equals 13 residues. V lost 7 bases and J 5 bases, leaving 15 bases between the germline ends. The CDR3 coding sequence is TGTGCCAGCAACCTGCAGGGTATGCACGAGCAGTACTTC. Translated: CASNLQGMHEQYF.

The CDR3 sequence: CSVPGQGIYEQYF. The CDR3 DNA sequence: TGCAGCGTCCCGGGACAGGGAATATACGAGCAGTACTTC. The chain carries TRBV29-1 and TRBJ2-7; TRBD1 matches at 9 bases. V shed 6 bases, J shed 4 bases, and the junction held 7 bases outside the gene matches. In germline, CDR1 is SQVTM, CDR2 ANQGSEA. This CDR3 has 13 amino acids.

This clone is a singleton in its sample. In nucleotides, the CDR3 is TGTGCCAGCAGCGCCGGACTAGCGGGAACCTACGAGCAGTACTTC. Amino acids: CASSAGLAGTYEQYF. This sequence joins TRBV6-1 and TRBJ2-7; 12 bases map to TRBD2. In germline, CDR1 is MNHNS, CDR2 SASEGT. The CDR3 sequence is 15 residues long. The J segment lost 2 bases and the V segment lost 6 bases, leaving 5 bases of the junction unmatched.

The CDR3 region has the DNA TGTGCCAGCAGCTCGGGACAGAGTAGTGAGCAGTACTTC. Translated, it gives CASSSGQSSEQYF. The V call is TRBV6-5, the J call TRBJ2-7; TRBD1 agrees at 7 bases. The CDR3 runs to 13 residues. The germline CDR1 and CDR2 sequences are MNHEY and SVGAGI. With 6 bases clipped from V and 7 bases from J, the junction kept 9 bases outside the gene matches.

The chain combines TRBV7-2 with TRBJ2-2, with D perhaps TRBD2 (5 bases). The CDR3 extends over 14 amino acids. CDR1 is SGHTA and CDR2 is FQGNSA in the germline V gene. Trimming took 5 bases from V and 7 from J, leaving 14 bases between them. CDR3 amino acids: CASSRAGLGGELFF. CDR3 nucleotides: TGTGCCAGCAGCCGGGCGGGTCTGGGCGGGGAGCTGTTTTTT.

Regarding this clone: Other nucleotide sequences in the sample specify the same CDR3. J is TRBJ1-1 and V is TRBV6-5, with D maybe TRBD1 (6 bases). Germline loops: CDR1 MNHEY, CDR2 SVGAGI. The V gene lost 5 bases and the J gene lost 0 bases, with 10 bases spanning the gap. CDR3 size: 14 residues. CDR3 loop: CASSKQGMNTEAFF. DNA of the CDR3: TGTGCCAGCAGTAAACAGGGAATGAACACTGAAGCTTTCTTT.

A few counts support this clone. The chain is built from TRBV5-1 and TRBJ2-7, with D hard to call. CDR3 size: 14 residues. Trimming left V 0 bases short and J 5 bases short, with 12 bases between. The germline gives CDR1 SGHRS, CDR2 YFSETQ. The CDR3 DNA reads TGCGCCAGCAGCTTGGCCCAGCTTGGGGACGAGCAGTACTTC. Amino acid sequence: CASSLAQLGDEQYF.

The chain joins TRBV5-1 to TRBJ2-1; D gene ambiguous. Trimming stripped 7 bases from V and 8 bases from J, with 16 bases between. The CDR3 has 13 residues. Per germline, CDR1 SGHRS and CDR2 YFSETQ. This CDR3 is CASSPRALYEQFF. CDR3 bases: TGCGCCAGCTCCCCTAGGGCGCTATATGAGCAGTTCTTC.

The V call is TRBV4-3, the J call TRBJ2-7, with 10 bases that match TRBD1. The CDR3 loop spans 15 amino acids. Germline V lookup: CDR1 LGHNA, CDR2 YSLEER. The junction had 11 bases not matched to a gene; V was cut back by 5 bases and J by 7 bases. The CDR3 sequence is CASSTRDRGFLEQYF. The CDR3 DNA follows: TGCGCCAGCAGCACCCGGGACAGGGGCTTCTTAGAGCAGTACTTC.

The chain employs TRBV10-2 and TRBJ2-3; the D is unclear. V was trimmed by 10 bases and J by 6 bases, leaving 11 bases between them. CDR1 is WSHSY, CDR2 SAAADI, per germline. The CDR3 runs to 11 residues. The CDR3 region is CATSGSDTQYF. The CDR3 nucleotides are TGCGCCACCTCTGGGTCGGATACGCAGTATTTT.

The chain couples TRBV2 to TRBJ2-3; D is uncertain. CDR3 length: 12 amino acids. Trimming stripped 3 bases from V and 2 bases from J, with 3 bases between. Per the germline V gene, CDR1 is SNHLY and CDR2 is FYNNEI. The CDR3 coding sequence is TGTGCCAGCAGTGACAACACAGATACGCAGTATTTT. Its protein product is CASSDNTDTQYF.

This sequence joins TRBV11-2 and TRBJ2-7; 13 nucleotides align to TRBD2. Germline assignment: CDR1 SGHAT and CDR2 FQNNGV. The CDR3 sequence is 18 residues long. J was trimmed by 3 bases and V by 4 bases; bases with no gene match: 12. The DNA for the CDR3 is TGTGCCAGCAGCTGGGGACTAGCGGGACCGGTGGGCGGCTACGAGCAGTACTTC. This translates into CASSWGLAGPVGGYEQYF.

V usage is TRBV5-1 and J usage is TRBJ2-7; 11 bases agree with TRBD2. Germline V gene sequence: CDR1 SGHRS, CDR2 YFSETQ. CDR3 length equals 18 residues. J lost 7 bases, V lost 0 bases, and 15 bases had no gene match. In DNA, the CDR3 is TGCGCCAGCAGCTTGGCCGCGACTAGCGGGACCGTCTCCTTGGAGCAGTACTTC. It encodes CASSLAATSGTVSLEQYF.

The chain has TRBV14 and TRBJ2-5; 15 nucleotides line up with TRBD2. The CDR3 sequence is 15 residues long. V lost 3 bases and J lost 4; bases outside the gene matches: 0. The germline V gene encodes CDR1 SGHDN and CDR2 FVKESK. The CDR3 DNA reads TGTGCCAGCAGCCAGGGACTAGCGGGAGGAGAGACCCAGTACTTC. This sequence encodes CASSQGLAGGETQYF. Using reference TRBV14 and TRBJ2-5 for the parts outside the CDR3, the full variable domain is EAGVTQFPSHSVIEKGQTVTLRCDPISGHDNLYWYRRVMGKEIKFLLHFVKESKQDESGMPNNRFLAERTGGTYSTLKVQPAELEDSGVYFCASSQGLAGGETQYFGPGTRLLVL.

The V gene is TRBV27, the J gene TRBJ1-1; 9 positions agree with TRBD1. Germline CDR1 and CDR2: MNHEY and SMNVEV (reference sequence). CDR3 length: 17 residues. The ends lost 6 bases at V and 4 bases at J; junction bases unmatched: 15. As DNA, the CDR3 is TGTGCCAGCAGCCTACAGGGCCTCCGGGACAGGGTCACTGAAGCTTTCTTT. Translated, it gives CASSLQGLRDRVTEAFF.

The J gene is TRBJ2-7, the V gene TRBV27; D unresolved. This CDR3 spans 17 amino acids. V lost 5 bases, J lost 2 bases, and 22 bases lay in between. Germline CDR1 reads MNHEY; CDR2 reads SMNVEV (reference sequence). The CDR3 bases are TGTGCCAGCAGTCTCAAACCCCCCGTGACAACTACCTACGAGCAGTACTTC. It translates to CASSLKPPVTTTYEQYF.

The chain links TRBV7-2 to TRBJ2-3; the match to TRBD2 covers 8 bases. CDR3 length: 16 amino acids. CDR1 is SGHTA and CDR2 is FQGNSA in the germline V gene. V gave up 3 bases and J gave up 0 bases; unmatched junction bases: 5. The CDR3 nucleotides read TGTGCCAGCAGCTTTGTAGCGGGGTCTAGCACAGATACGCAGTATTTT. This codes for CASSFVAGSSTDTQYF.

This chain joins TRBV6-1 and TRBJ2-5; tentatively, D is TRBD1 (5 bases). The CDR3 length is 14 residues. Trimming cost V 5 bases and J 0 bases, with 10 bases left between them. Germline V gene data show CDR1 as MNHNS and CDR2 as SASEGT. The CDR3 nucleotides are TGTGCCAGCAGTTTGTCAGGGTACCAAGAGACCCAGTACTTC. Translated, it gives CASSLSGYQETQYF.

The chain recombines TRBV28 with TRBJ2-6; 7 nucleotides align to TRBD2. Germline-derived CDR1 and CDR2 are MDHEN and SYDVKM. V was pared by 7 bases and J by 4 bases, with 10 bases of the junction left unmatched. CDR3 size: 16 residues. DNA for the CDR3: TGTGCCAGCACCTGGGGGGGGATGGAAGGGGCCAACGTCCTGACTTTC. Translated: CASTWGGMEGANVLTF.

The CDR3 DNA reads TGTGCCAGCAGTCGACTAGCGGGAGCGGGGGAGACCCAGTACTTC. Translated: CASSRLAGAGETQYF. The V and J genes are TRBV11-2 and TRBJ2-5; TRBD2 matches 12 bases. Germline V CDR1 and CDR2: SGHAT, FQNNGV. V was pared by 6 bases and J by 5 bases, with 7 bases of the junction left unmatched. CDR3 length equals 15 residues.